A selection of T cell receptor beta chains follows, all from one sample in a study of T-cell memory formation after mild COVID-19. TCRdb re-called the 5' RACE reads with MiXCR, one entry per CDR3 protein. The table records roughly 510,000 distinct CDR3 sequences, approximately 15% of them present only once. Source material: PBMCs or a T cell subset sorted from them (not recorded which). These receptors came from an adult woman who had mild COVID-19 (a few samples of this study predate the infection). Cell type and time point are not known. Both conserved end residues are part of each CDR3. A D gene is named only where the DNA matches it firmly. Rows give clone size only sometimes, using once, few, many, or a class for an expanded clone.

v_call: TRBV3-1
clone_size: few
j_call: TRBJ2-5
d_call: NA
cdr3_aa: CASSHGIALDLIQETQYF
cdr3_nt: TGTGCCAGCAGCCATGGGATCGCACTAGACCTAATACAAGAGACCCAGTACTTC

v_call: TRBV6-1
clone_size: many
j_call: TRBJ1-1
d_call: TRBD1
cdr3_aa: CASSEGRTGFGVNTEAFF
cdr3_nt: TGTGCCAGCAGTGAAGGCCGGACAGGGTTTGGGGTGAACACTGAAGCTTTCTTT

v_call: TRBV20-1
clone_size: few
j_call: TRBJ2-5
d_call: NA
cdr3_aa: CSANYRARGTQYF
cdr3_nt: TGCAGTGCTAATTACAGGGCCCGGGGGACCCAGTACTTC

v_call: TRBV2
clone_size: few
j_call: TRBJ2-2
d_call: TRBD1
cdr3_aa: CASSGSRQGSGELFF
cdr3_nt: TGTGCCAGCAGTGGAAGTCGACAGGGGAGCGGGGAGCTGTTTTTT

v_call: TRBV20-1
clone_size: NA
j_call: TRBJ2-5
d_call: NA
cdr3_aa: CSASSASNYQETQYF
cdr3_nt: TGCAGTGCTAGTTCAGCAAGCAACTACCAAGAGACCCAGTACTTC

v_call: TRBV6-6
clone_size: few
j_call: TRBJ1-3
d_call: NA
cdr3_aa: CASSYSSQDINSGNTIYF
cdr3_nt: TGTGCCAGCAGTTACTCGAGCCAGGACATCAACTCTGGAAACACCATATATTTT

v_call: TRBV27
clone_size: many
j_call: TRBJ1-2
d_call: TRBD1
cdr3_aa: CASSQTGALGGYTF
cdr3_nt: TGTGCCAGCAGCCAGACAGGGGCACTTGGTGGCTACACCTTC

v_call: TRBV6-6
clone_size: few
j_call: TRBJ1-1
d_call: NA
cdr3_aa: CASSYGTENTEAFF
cdr3_nt: TGTGCCAGCAGTTACGGGACGGAAAACACTGAAGCTTTCTTT

v_call: TRBV7-2
clone_size: few
j_call: TRBJ2-5
d_call: NA
cdr3_aa: CASSLAGMFETQYF
cdr3_nt: TGTGCCAGCAGCTTAGCAGGGATGTTCGAGACCCAGTACTTC

v_call: TRBV30
clone_size: NA
j_call: TRBJ2-1
d_call: NA
cdr3_aa: CAWSVGRNDEQFF
cdr3_nt: TGTGCCTGGAGTGTGGGGAGGAACGATGAGCAGTTCTTC

v_call: TRBV10-3
clone_size: few
j_call: TRBJ2-5
d_call: TRBD1
cdr3_aa: CAISQGTGFGETQYF
cdr3_nt: TGTGCCATCTCCCAGGGGACAGGGTTTGGAGAGACCCAGTACTTC

v_call: TRBV20-1
clone_size: once
j_call: TRBJ2-7
d_call: TRBD2
cdr3_aa: CSARAKGGLGVYEQYF
cdr3_nt: TGCAGTGCTAGAGCTAAGGGAGGGTTGGGAGTCTACGAGCAGTACTTC

v_call: TRBV6-6
clone_size: NA
j_call: TRBJ1-1
d_call: NA
cdr3_aa: CASSYSKGGVPNTEAFF
cdr3_nt: TGTGCCAGCAGTTACTCGAAGGGGGGGGTACCGAACACTGAAGCTTTCTTT

v_call: TRBV10-3
clone_size: few
j_call: TRBJ2-5
d_call: NA
cdr3_aa: CAISESGEETQYF
cdr3_nt: TGTGCCATCAGTGAGTCGGGAGAAGAGACCCAGTACTTC

v_call: TRBV13
clone_size: few
j_call: TRBJ2-5
d_call: TRBD2
cdr3_aa: CASSFAVAGLETQYF
cdr3_nt: TGTGCCAGCAGCTTTGCCGTAGCGGGGCTGGAGACCCAGTACTTC

v_call: TRBV7-9
clone_size: NA
j_call: TRBJ2-2
d_call: TRBD2
cdr3_aa: CASSLVRLAGADTGELFF
cdr3_nt: TGTGCCAGCAGCTTAGTTCGACTAGCGGGAGCGGACACCGGGGAGCTGTTTTTT

v_call: TRBV5-4
clone_size: many
j_call: TRBJ2-7
d_call: TRBD2
cdr3_aa: CASSLFQREGQEQYF
cdr3_nt: TGTGCCAGCAGCTTGTTCCAGCGGGAGGGCCAAGAGCAGTACTTC

v_call: TRBV4-1
clone_size: NA
j_call: TRBJ2-1
d_call: TRBD2
cdr3_aa: CASSQEASGGYEQFF
cdr3_nt: TGCGCCAGCAGCCAAGAGGCTAGCGGGGGTTATGAGCAGTTCTTC

v_call: TRBV9
clone_size: few
j_call: TRBJ2-2
d_call: TRBD2
cdr3_aa: CASSLRTSPGELFF
cdr3_nt: TGTGCCAGCAGCTTACGGACTAGCCCCGGGGAGCTGTTTTTT

v_call: TRBV7-2
clone_size: few
j_call: TRBJ2-1
d_call: TRBD2
cdr3_aa: CASKLAGEQFF
cdr3_nt: TGTGCCAGCAAATTAGCGGGGGAGCAGTTCTTC

v_call: TRBV7-9
clone_size: few
j_call: TRBJ1-1
d_call: TRBD1
cdr3_aa: CAGSALAGGGNTEAFF
cdr3_nt: TGTGCCGGTTCGGCGTTGGCAGGGGGCGGGAACACTGAAGCTTTCTTT

v_call: TRBV25-1
clone_size: few
j_call: TRBJ2-7
d_call: TRBD1
cdr3_aa: CASSETYQRDRGSYEQYF
cdr3_nt: TGTGCCAGCAGTGAAACGTACCAACGGGACAGGGGGTCCTACGAGCAGTACTTC

v_call: TRBV7-2
clone_size: few
j_call: TRBJ2-5
d_call: TRBD1
cdr3_aa: CASSQGVETQYF
cdr3_nt: TGTGCCAGCAGTCAGGGGGTAGAGACCCAGTACTTC

v_call: TRBV7-9
clone_size: once
j_call: TRBJ1-2
d_call: NA
cdr3_aa: CASSLATTGGTRF
cdr3_nt: TGTGCCAGCAGCCTAGCCACGACGGGTGGCACTCGCTTC

v_call: TRBV5-1
clone_size: few
j_call: TRBJ2-7
d_call: TRBD2
cdr3_aa: CASSLAGGPREQYF
cdr3_nt: TGCGCCAGCAGCTTGGCGGGAGGGCCGCGGGAGCAGTACTTC

v_call: TRBV5-1
clone_size: few
j_call: TRBJ2-2
d_call: TRBD2
cdr3_aa: CASSPLRTSGAGELFF
cdr3_nt: TGCGCCAGCAGCCCCCTGCGGACTAGCGGAGCCGGGGAGCTGTTTTTT

v_call: TRBV15
clone_size: many
j_call: TRBJ2-5
d_call: TRBD2
cdr3_aa: CATSSGRLAGDPYF
cdr3_nt: TGTGCCACCAGCAGCGGAAGGCTAGCGGGGGATCCGTACTTC

v_call: TRBV19
clone_size: NA
j_call: TRBJ2-7
d_call: TRBD1
cdr3_aa: CASSIGTGESYEQYF
cdr3_nt: TGTGCCAGTAGTATAGGGACAGGGGAATCCTACGAGCAGTACTTC

v_call: TRBV9
clone_size: NA
j_call: TRBJ1-2
d_call: NA
cdr3_aa: CASSLGGFYGYTF
cdr3_nt: TGTGCCAGCAGCCTAGGAGGGTTCTATGGCTACACCTTC

v_call: TRBV2
clone_size: NA
j_call: TRBJ1-2
d_call: NA
cdr3_aa: CASSEGGWDYGYTF
cdr3_nt: TGTGCCAGCAGTGAGGGCGGATGGGACTATGGCTACACCTTC

v_call: TRBV7-9
clone_size: few
j_call: TRBJ2-3
d_call: NA
cdr3_aa: CASSVLPRTDTQYF
cdr3_nt: TGTGCCAGCAGCGTCCTCCCCCGCACAGATACGCAGTATTTT

v_call: TRBV6-2/TRBV6-3
clone_size: few
j_call: TRBJ2-1
d_call: TRBD2
cdr3_aa: CASSRLTSGSGDEQFF
cdr3_nt: TGTGCCAGCAGCCGCCTCACTAGCGGGAGCGGGGATGAGCAGTTCTTC

v_call: TRBV4-2
clone_size: few
j_call: TRBJ2-7
d_call: TRBD2
cdr3_aa: CASSQDTSGSYEQYF
cdr3_nt: TGTGCCAGCAGCCAAGATACTAGCGGGAGTTACGAGCAGTACTTC

v_call: TRBV12-3/TRBV12-4
clone_size: NA
j_call: TRBJ1-2
d_call: NA
cdr3_aa: CASSLRDSGRYTF
cdr3_nt: TGTGCCAGCAGTTTACGGGATTCGGGCCGCTACACCTTC

v_call: TRBV20-1
clone_size: NA
j_call: TRBJ2-1
d_call: NA
cdr3_aa: CSARDTLYNEQFF
cdr3_nt: TGCAGTGCTAGAGATACCCTCTACAATGAGCAGTTCTTC

v_call: TRBV11-1
clone_size: NA
j_call: TRBJ2-1
d_call: NA
cdr3_aa: CASSLSLVENEQFF
cdr3_nt: TGTGCCAGCAGCTTAAGTCTTGTGGAGAATGAGCAGTTCTTC

v_call: TRBV30
clone_size: NA
j_call: TRBJ2-2
d_call: NA
cdr3_aa: CAWSLRTGELFF
cdr3_nt: TGTGCCTGGAGTTTGCGGACCGGGGAGCTGTTTTTT

v_call: TRBV7-2
clone_size: NA
j_call: TRBJ1-1
d_call: NA
cdr3_aa: CASSLAVTGFTEAFF
cdr3_nt: TGTGCCAGCAGCTTAGCTGTAACAGGGTTCACTGAAGCTTTCTTT

v_call: TRBV6-2/TRBV6-3
clone_size: NA
j_call: TRBJ1-6
d_call: TRBD1
cdr3_aa: CASRATAGTANSPLHF
cdr3_nt: TGTGCCAGCAGAGCTACAGCCGGGACAGCAAATTCACCCCTCCACTTT

v_call: TRBV14
clone_size: NA
j_call: TRBJ2-1
d_call: NA
cdr3_aa: CASSQSRQQPRFF
cdr3_nt: TGTGCCAGCAGCCAGTCGCGTCAGCAACCCCGGTTCTTC

v_call: TRBV6-6
clone_size: NA
j_call: TRBJ1-1
d_call: NA
cdr3_aa: CASSYGEIEAFF
cdr3_nt: TGTGCCAGCAGTTACGGGGAGATTGAAGCTTTCTTT

v_call: TRBV11-3
clone_size: NA
j_call: TRBJ1-1
d_call: TRBD1
cdr3_aa: CASRYRQGTEAFF
cdr3_nt: TGTGCCAGCAGATATCGACAGGGTACTGAAGCTTTCTTT

v_call: TRBV5-1
clone_size: NA
j_call: TRBJ1-4
d_call: TRBD1
cdr3_aa: CASSLTGGDMLGNEKLFF
cdr3_nt: TGCGCCAGCAGCTTGACAGGGGGCGACATGTTGGGAAATGAAAAACTGTTTTTT